Listed below are T cell receptor beta chains from one sample, sequenced in a study of beta chain features in type 1 diabetes. TCRdb's table, derived via immunoSEQ multiplex PCR, lists solely in-frame clones and lacks some. Of about 220,000 clones in the sample, under 13% were seen once. Sequences were obtained from central memory CD4+ T cells from blood. The source is a young man in good health. CDR3s include the opening cysteine and the closing phenylalanine or tryptophan. The D gene is left open where the match is weak. A row's size may be missing; if present it is once, few, many or a size class.

>TRBJ2-3|TRBV7-2|.|.
CASSVTYPTDTQYF
TGTGCCAGCAGCGTCACCTACCCCACAGATACGCAGTATTTT
>TRBJ2-1|TRBV7-2|.|.
CASSSPPGTYNEQFF
TGTGCCAGCAGCTCCCCCCCCGGGACCTACAATGAGCAGTTCTTC
>TRBJ1-1|TRBV25-1|.|.
CASSEYQEGTEAFF
TGTGCCAGCAGTGAATATCAGGAGGGGACTGAAGCTTTCTTT
>TRBJ2-7|TRBV2|.|.
CASRREQGYEQYF
TGTGCCAGCAGGCGCGAACAGGGCTACGAGCAGTACTTC
>TRBJ2-1|TRBV21-1|.|.
CASSGGARANYNEQFF
TGTGCCAGCAGTGGCGGCGCGAGGGCCAACTACAATGAGCAGTTCTTC
>TRBJ1-1|TRBV14|.|.
CASSQDSYTEAFF
TGTGCCAGCAGCCAAGACAGCTACACTGAAGCTTTCTTT
>TRBJ2-7|TRBV7-2|.|few
CASSRGLTRASYEQYF
TGTGCCAGCAGCCGTGGGCTAACGAGGGCTAGCTACGAGCAGTACTTC
>TRBJ2-4|TRBV6-5|.|.
CASSYSRPDSGIQYF
TGTGCCAGCAGTTACTCGAGACCAGACAGCGGCATTCAGTACTTC
>TRBJ1-1|TRBV6-1|TRBD1|few
CASSEPDRVSAFF
TGTGCCAGCAGTGAACCGGACAGGGTTTCAGCTTTCTTT
>TRBJ2-3|TRBV7-2|TRBD1|few
CASSLSGQDTDTQYF
TGTGCCAGCAGCTTATCAGGACAGGACACAGATACGCAGTATTTT
>TRBJ2-6|TRBV5-1|TRBD1|few
CASTLGTGYSGANVLTF
TGCGCCAGCACCCTCGGGACAGGGTATTCTGGGGCCAACGTCCTGACTTTC
>TRBJ2-5|TRBV5-1|TRBD2|few
CASRSGGSSETQYF
TGCGCCAGCAGATCCGGCGGGAGTTCCGAGACCCAGTACTTC
>TRBJ1-2|TRBV4-1|.|.
CASSRKDRNYGYTF
TGCGCCAGCAGCCGGAAGGACAGAAACTATGGCTACACCTTC
>TRBJ1-1|TRBV29-1|.|.
CSVAWVSTEAFF
TGCAGCGTTGCATGGGTAAGCACTGAAGCTTTCTTT
>TRBJ2-1|TRBV29-1|.|many
CSVDPGGPHYNEQFF
TGCAGCGTAGACCCCGGGGGCCCTCATTACAATGAGCAGTTCTTC
>TRBJ2-3|TRBV11-3|.|.
CASSSRQASTDTQYF
TGTGCCAGCAGCTCTCGACAGGCTAGCACAGATACGCAGTATTTT
>TRBJ2-1|TRBV7-2|.|few
CASSQGYAYNEQFF
TGTGCCAGCAGCCAAGGCTACGCCTACAATGAGCAGTTCTTC
>TRBJ2-5|TRBV7-9|.|.
CASSLGPGETQYF
TGTGCCAGCAGCTTAGGGCCAGGCGAGACCCAGTACTTC
>TRBJ2-1|TRBV7-2|.|.
CASGYYNEQFF
TGTGCCAGCGGGTACTACAATGAGCAGTTCTTC
>TRBJ1-1|TRBV4-2|TRBD1|.
CASSHGDRGRDTEAFF
TGTGCCAGCAGCCATGGGGACAGGGGAAGAGACACTGAAGCTTTCTTT
>TRBJ2-1|TRBV14|TRBD2|.
CASSRKLAVYSSYNEQFF
TGTGCCAGCAGCCGGAAACTAGCGGTATATTCCTCCTACAATGAGCAGTTCTTC
>TRBJ1-3|TRBV15|.|many
CATGQVAGNTIYF
TGTGCCACCGGGCAGGTGGCTGGAAACACCATATATTTT
>TRBJ2-1|TRBV6-6|TRBD2|few
CASSYSSPGGPNEQFF
TGTGCCAGCAGTTACTCATCCCCGGGAGGGCCCAATGAGCAGTTCTTC
>TRBJ2-5|TRBV30|TRBD1|few
CAWALGQAPRGETQYF
TGTGCCTGGGCCCTCGGACAGGCCCCCCGGGGAGAGACCCAGTACTTC
>TRBJ1-1|TRBV29-1|TRBD1|few
CSSSGTAMNTEAFF
TGCAGCTCCTCCGGGACAGCTATGAACACTGAAGCTTTCTTT
>TRBJ2-7|TRBV5-1|.|once
CASSFYGDTYEQYF
TGCGCCAGCAGCTTCTACGGTGATACCTACGAGCAGTACTTC
>TRBJ2-6|TRBV30|.|.
CAWRFGTGANVLTF
TGTGCCTGGAGGTTTGGTACTGGGGCCAACGTCCTGACTTTC
>TRBJ2-5|TRBV30|.|.
CAWSRREYETQYF
TGTGCCTGGAGTAGGCGGGAATACGAGACCCAGTACTTC
>TRBJ2-2|TRBV15|.|few
CATSAEKGRYTGELFF
TGTGCCACCAGCGCCGAGAAGGGTCGGTACACCGGGGAGCTGTTTTTT
>TRBJ2-6|TRBV28|TRBD1|.
CASSLGQGVTGANVLTF
TGTGCCAGCAGCCTGGGACAGGGCGTAACTGGGGCCAACGTCCTGACTTTC
>TRBJ2-1|TRBV30|.|.
CAWSGRRNNEQFF
TGTGCCTGGAGTGGTCGGCGGAACAATGAGCAGTTCTTC
>TRBJ2-1|TRBV29-1|TRBD2|.
CSVEGLAGRSYNEQFF
TGCAGCGTTGAAGGCCTAGCGGGACGTTCCTACAATGAGCAGTTCTTC
>TRBJ2-3|TRBV4-3|TRBD1|few
CASSQDPRTGEPDTQYF
TGCGCCAGCAGCCAAGATCCCCGGACAGGGGAACCAGATACGCAGTATTTT
>TRBJ2-7|TRBV5-1|.|few
CASSRDPSSYEQYF
TGCGCCAGCAGTCGCGACCCCAGCTCCTACGAGCAGTACTTC
>TRBJ2-1|TRBV7-2|TRBD2|.
CASSRGEGNEQFF
TGTGCCAGCAGCCGAGGGGAGGGCAATGAGCAGTTCTTC
>TRBJ1-1|TRBV6-5|.|few
CASTGPLNTEAFF
TGTGCCAGCACCGGACCGCTGAACACTGAAGCTTTCTTT
>TRBJ2-1|TRBV29-1|.|.
CSVGVGRAVYNEQFF
TGCAGCGTTGGGGTCGGGCGGGCAGTCTACAATGAGCAGTTCTTC
>TRBJ2-3|TRBV11-2|.|few
CASSLQGGSVDTQYF
TGTGCCAGCAGCTTACAGGGGGGGAGCGTGGATACGCAGTATTTT
>TRBJ2-7|TRBV7-8|TRBD2|.
CASSSGREAYEQYF
TGTGCCAGCAGCTCCGGGAGGGAGGCTTACGAGCAGTACTTC
>TRBJ2-2|TRBV10-3|TRBD1|few
CAIRRQGAFTGELFF
TGTGCCATCAGGAGACAGGGCGCCTTCACCGGGGAGCTGTTTTTT
>TRBJ2-1|TRBV19|.|few
CASMGWDSSSYNEQFF
TGTGCCAGTATGGGATGGGACTCAAGCTCCTACAATGAGCAGTTCTTC
>TRBJ2-5|TRBV7-2|TRBD1|few
CASSLYRGRQETQYF
TGTGCCAGCAGCTTATACAGGGGGCGGCAAGAGACCCAGTACTTC
>TRBJ2-1|TRBV29-1|.|.
CSVVPGANEQFF
TGCAGCGTTGTTCCGGGGGCAAATGAGCAGTTCTTC
>TRBJ2-1|TRBV10-3|TRBD1|.
CAISERMPGQLYNEQFF
TGTGCCATCAGTGAGCGGATGCCGGGACAGCTCTACAATGAGCAGTTCTTC
>TRBJ2-4|TRBV2|.|.
CASSPGPKNIQYF
TGTGCCAGCAGTCCGGGACCAAAAAACATTCAGTACTTC
>TRBJ2-7|TRBV6-1|TRBD1|.
CASRSTGNHEQYF
TGTGCCAGCAGATCGACAGGGAACCACGAGCAGTACTTC
>TRBJ2-3|TRBV5-4|.|few
CASSLDIPDTQYF
TGTGCCAGCAGCTTGGATATTCCAGATACGCAGTATTTT
>TRBJ2-1|TRBV19|.|few
CASRGEVEQFF
TGTGCCAGTAGGGGGGAAGTTGAGCAGTTCTTC
>TRBJ2-7|TRBV7-2|.|few
CASSLRGYEQYF
TGTGCCAGCAGCTTAAGGGGGTACGAGCAGTACTTC
>TRBJ1-4|TRBV29-1|.|.
CSVGEGTANEKLFF
TGCAGCGTTGGGGAGGGGACGGCTAATGAAAAACTGTTTTTT
>TRBJ2-3|TRBV6-1|.|few
CASGSMNTQYF
TGTGCCAGCGGGTCTATGAATACGCAGTATTTT
>TRBJ2-7|TRBV6-6|.|few
CASSYSGTSYEQYF
TGTGCCAGCAGTTATTCCGGGACTTCCTACGAGCAGTACTTC
>TRBJ1-2|TRBV4-3|TRBD1|.
CASSQLPTGDYGYTF
TGCGCCAGCAGCCAACTCCCTACAGGGGACTATGGCTACACCTTC
>TRBJ1-1|TRBV5-4|.|many
CASSLAGPTEAFF
TGTGCCAGCAGCTTGGCGGGGCCCACTGAAGCTTTCTTT
>TRBJ1-1|TRBV29-1|.|.
CSVDGPMNTEAFF
TGCAGCGTTGACGGGCCGATGAACACTGAAGCTTTCTTT
>TRBJ1-2|TRBV14|.|many
CASSQGVLYGYTF
TGTGCCAGCAGCCAAGGTGTACTCTATGGCTACACCTTC
>TRBJ1-2|TRBV7-2|TRBD1|.
CASSLQGAGGGYTF
TGTGCCAGCAGCCTTCAGGGGGCGGGTGGTGGCTACACCTTC
>TRBJ2-5|TRBV7-2|.|.
CASSLVGGEETQYF
TGTGCCAGCAGCTTAGTTGGAGGGGAGGAGACCCAGTACTTC